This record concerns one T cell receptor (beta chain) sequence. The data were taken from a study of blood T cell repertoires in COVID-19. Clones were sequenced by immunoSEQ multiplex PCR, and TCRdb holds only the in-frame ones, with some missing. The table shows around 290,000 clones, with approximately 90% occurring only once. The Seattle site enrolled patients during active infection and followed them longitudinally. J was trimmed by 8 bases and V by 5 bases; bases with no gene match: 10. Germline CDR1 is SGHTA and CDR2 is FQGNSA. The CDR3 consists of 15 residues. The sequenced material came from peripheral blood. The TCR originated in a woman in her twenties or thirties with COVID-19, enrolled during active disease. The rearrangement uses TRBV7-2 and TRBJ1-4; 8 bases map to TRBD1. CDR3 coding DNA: TGTGCCAGCAGCCTCACATCAGGGGGCAGAGAAAAACTGTTTTTT. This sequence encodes CASSLTSGGREKLFF.